The 29 T cell receptor beta chains given below trace back to one sample, sequenced in a study of T cell responses to AZD1222 COVID-19 vaccine. Libraries were prepared by immunoSEQ multiplex PCR; TCRdb keeps only in-frame clonotypes and omits some of them. The sample records around 130,000 clones, approximately 90% being singletons. The material was peripheral blood, obtained 28 days after the second AZD1222 dose. The receptor source for this set is an adult who received the AZD1222 COVID-19 vaccine.

V is TRBV2 and J is TRBJ2-5; TRBD1 matches 7 bases. The CDR3 has 15 amino acids. The V gene's germline CDR1 is SNHLY and CDR2 FYNNEI. V shed 7 bases and J 2 bases; nucleotides not matched to a gene: 10. The chain's CDR3 is CASNRNGQEQETQYF. The DNA of the CDR3 is TGTGCCAGCAACCGAAACGGACAGGAACAAGAGACCCAGTACTTC.

The chain couples TRBV4-2 to TRBJ1-2; 9 positions match TRBD1. The V and J ends lost 0 bases and 2 bases, in that order; junction bases with no gene match: 7. This CDR3 has 17 amino acids. Per the germline V gene, CDR1 is LGHNA and CDR2 is YNFKEQ. As DNA, the CDR3 is TGTGCCAGCAGCCAAGAGGGGACAGGGTGGTCAAACTATGGCTACACCTTC. Protein sequence: CASSQEGTGWSNYGYTF.

The chain has TRBV15 and TRBJ2-2; 10 bases align to TRBD2. V shed 0 bases, J shed 4 bases, and the junction held 5 bases outside the gene matches. The germline V gene has CDR1 LNHNV and CDR2 YYDKDF (reference sequence). CDR3 length: 17 amino acids. The CDR3 loop is CATSRDSLAGVTGELFF. Written as DNA, the CDR3 is TGTGCCACCAGCAGAGATAGTCTAGCGGGAGTCACCGGGGAGCTGTTTTTT.

The chain employs TRBV7-2 and TRBJ1-5; D remains ambiguous. V lost 0 bases and J lost 3, with 6 bases in between. The CDR3 is 14 amino acids. Per germline, CDR1 SGHTA and CDR2 FQGNSA. This chain's CDR3 is CASSLARANQPQHF. The CDR3 DNA follows: TGTGCCAGCAGCTTAGCCAGAGCCAATCAGCCCCAGCATTTT.

V and J are TRBV4-3 and TRBJ2-3, with 8 bases that match TRBD2. V dropped 0 bases and J dropped 4; count of bases not matched to a gene: 3. The CDR3 extends over 15 amino acids. The germline V gene encodes CDR1 LGHNA and CDR2 YSLEER. The CDR3 nucleotides read TGCGCCAGCAGCCAAGATAGCGGGGCCTCAGATACGCAGTATTTT. Protein sequence: CASSQDSGASDTQYF.

The V gene is TRBV29-1, the J gene TRBJ2-2; D perhaps matches TRBD2 (6 bases). Germline lookup yields CDR1 SQVTM and CDR2 ANQGSEA. Trimming cost V 7 bases and J 5 bases, with 14 bases left between them. This CDR3 has 13 residues. For the CDR3, the DNA is TGCAGCGGGGCCCGGGGAGGAACCGGGGAGCTGTTTTTT. Translating it yields CSGARGGTGELFF.

The CDR3: CASSPALAGGHQETQYF. In DNA form, the CDR3 reads TGTGCCAGCAGTCCCGCCCTAGCGGGGGGGCATCAAGAGACCCAGTACTTC. The chain recombines TRBV6-2 or TRBV6-3 with TRBJ2-5; 12 bases match TRBD2. Germline trimming cut 5 bases from V and 2 bases from J; bases unmatched to any gene: 9. Germline values: CDR1 MNHEY, CDR2 SVGEGT. The CDR3 is made up of 17 amino acids.

The V call is TRBV4-1, the J call TRBJ2-3, with D maybe TRBD1 (6 bases). The germline V gene encodes CDR1 MGHRA and CDR2 YSYEKL. Trimming stripped 1 base from V and 4 bases from J, with 9 bases between. The CDR3 has 14 amino acids. CDR3 sequence: CASSQVWGPDTQYF. In DNA, the CDR3 is TGCGCCAGCAGCCAAGTCTGGGGGCCAGATACGCAGTATTTT.

The chain is built from TRBV12-3 or TRBV12-4 and TRBJ2-7; D is unclear. The V and J ends lost 0 bases and 7 bases respectively, with 4 bases between them. This CDR3 has 11 residues. Written as DNA, the CDR3 is TGTGCCAGCAGTTTAGCGAGGGAGCAGTACTTC. It encodes CASSLAREQYF.

The chain couples TRBV3-1 (or the pseudogene TRBV3-2) to TRBJ2-5; TRBD2 matches 7 bases. Per germline, CDR1 LGHDT and CDR2 YNNKEL (reference sequence). After removal of 1 base from V and 5 bases from J, the junction contained 13 bases not matched to a gene. The CDR3 runs 17 residues. In DNA form, the CDR3 reads TGTGCCAGCAGCCAAGGGCTAGCGGACCCGGGGTCCGAGACCCAGTACTTC. Translated, it gives CASSQGLADPGSETQYF.

The V call is TRBV29-1, the J call TRBJ2-3; D unresolved. Per germline, CDR1 SQVTM and CDR2 ANQGSEA. The CDR3 sequence is 12 residues long. V lost 7 bases to trimming and J lost 0 bases, with 8 bases between them. The CDR3 DNA sequence: TGCAGCGAAAATCCTAGCACAGATACGCAGTATTTT. It translates to CSENPSTDTQYF.

V is TRBV7-9 and J is TRBJ1-5; D call uncertain. CDR1 and CDR2 from the germline V gene are SEHNR and FQNEAQ (reference sequence). The CDR3 length is 13 residues. V gave up 0 bases and J gave up 7 bases, with 7 bases separating them. CDR3 nucleotides: TGTGCCAGCAGCTTAGCGGGGTCCCAGCCCCAGCATTTT. Translating it yields CASSLAGSQPQHF.

The chain links TRBV27 to TRBJ1-6; D is uncertain. From germline, CDR1 is MNHEY and CDR2 SMNVEV (reference sequence). V was trimmed by 5 bases and J by 9 bases, leaving 20 bases between them. The CDR3 is 16 amino acids. CDR3 loop: CASSGWETTRGSPLHF. DNA of the CDR3: TGTGCCAGCAGTGGGTGGGAGACCACTCGAGGTTCACCCCTCCACTTT.

The rearrangement links TRBV29-1 to TRBJ1-1; no firm D call. CDR1 is SQVTM, CDR2 ANQGSEA, per germline. Trimming removed 3 bases at V and 8 bases at J, with 13 bases between. The CDR3 sequence is 12 residues long. The CDR3 region has the DNA TGCAGCGTTGATGGCTTGGGGAGCGAAGCTTTCTTT. It codes for CSVDGLGSEAFF.

CDR3 in amino acids: CASSLGAEGYTF. As DNA, the CDR3 is TGCGCCAGCAGCTTGGGAGCCGAGGGCTACACCTTC. The chain joins TRBV5-1 to TRBJ1-2; D remains ambiguous. Germline values: CDR1 SGHRS, CDR2 YFSETQ. The length of the CDR3 is 12 residues. V shed 0 bases and J shed 8 bases, with 8 bases lying between them.

The chain combines TRBV6-2 or TRBV6-3 with TRBJ1-6, with no clear D. The CDR3 runs 16 residues. The V end was cut by 2 bases, the J end by 6 bases, with 14 bases between. Germline V CDR1 and CDR2: MNHEY, SVGEGT. The CDR3 region is CASSYALVGSNSPLHF. The CDR3 DNA follows: TGTGCCAGCAGTTACGCTCTCGTAGGGAGTAATTCACCCCTCCACTTT.

V usage is TRBV15 and J usage is TRBJ2-3; possibly TRBD2 for D (6 bases). Per germline, CDR1 LNHNV and CDR2 YYDKDF (reference sequence). The V end was cut by 1 base, the J end by 1 base, with 18 bases between. The CDR3 length is 18 residues. The CDR3 DNA reads as TGTGCCACCAGCAGAGTTAGCGGCCGACATGGAGGCACAGATACGCAGTATTTT. Translation gives CATSRVSGRHGGTDTQYF.

This clone was observed a single time. The V and J genes are TRBV11-2 and TRBJ2-7, with a possible D match to TRBD2 (6 bases). Germline-derived CDR1 and CDR2 are SGHAT and FQNNGV. The CDR3 contains 16 residues. V was shortened by 5 bases and J by 0 bases, with 17 bases between the two germline ends. This CDR3 is CASSRVYGGNSYEQYF. The CDR3, as DNA: TGTGCCAGCAGCCGAGTTTATGGCGGGAACTCCTACGAGCAGTACTTC.

The J gene is TRBJ2-2, the V gene TRBV2, with 14 bases aligning to TRBD2. This CDR3 is built from 15 residues. Germline V lookup: CDR1 SNHLY, CDR2 FYNNEI. Trimming at V came to 7 bases and at J to 6 bases, leaving 4 bases not matched to a gene. CDR3 in DNA: TGTGCCAGCACGGGACTAGCGGGAGTCGCCGGGGAGCTGTTTTTT. It codes for CASTGLAGVAGELFF.

This chain connects TRBV18 to TRBJ1-5; D remains unclear. In germline, CDR1 is KGHSH, CDR2 LQKENI. With 2 bases removed from V and 6 bases from J, the gap between germline ends came to 11 bases. This CDR3 contains 14 residues. The CDR3, as DNA: TGTGCCAGCTCACCAGGCTGGGAGGGTCAGCCCCAGCATTTT. This encodes CASSPGWEGQPQHF.

The rearrangement joins TRBV11-1 to TRBJ2-3; D may be TRBD2 (6 bases). Trimming removed 5 bases at V and 6 bases at J, with 18 bases between. The germline gives CDR1 SGHAT, CDR2 FQDESV (reference sequence). The CDR3 sequence is 15 residues long. As DNA, the CDR3 is TGTGCCAGCAGCATTCGGACTACGGCAGCGGATACGCAGTATTTT. Protein product: CASSIRTTAADTQYF.

This chain links TRBV7-8 with TRBJ1-2; D unresolved. V lost 0 bases to trimming and J lost 5 bases, with 16 bases between them. The CDR3 consists of 16 residues. CDR1 and CDR2 from the germline V gene are SGHVS and FQNEAQ. CDR3 DNA sequence: TGTGCCAGCAGCTTAGCGGGAGGAACAGTTGAATATGGCTACACCTTC. Its protein product is CASSLAGGTVEYGYTF.

CDR3 coding DNA: TGTGCCTGGAGTCCCCGGACAGGGGGCCCGAACACCGGGGAGCTGTTTTTT. Protein: CAWSPRTGGPNTGELFF. The chain employs TRBV30 and TRBJ2-2; 11 bases are a match to TRBD1. The junction had 5 bases not matched to a gene; V was cut back by 2 bases and J by 0 bases. CDR1 and CDR2 from the germline V gene are GTSNPN and SVGIG (reference sequence). The CDR3 extends over 17 amino acids. The full variable domain, in which reference TRBV30 and TRBJ2-2 provide the parts outside the CDR3, is SQTIHQWPATLVQPVGSPLSLECTVEGTSNPNLYWYRQAAGRGLQLLFYSVGIGQISSEVPQNLSASRPQDRQFILSSKKLLLSDSGFYLCAWSPRTGGPNTGELFFGEGSRLTVL.

This clone has a single count. J is TRBJ2-2 and V is TRBV2; 7 bases line up with TRBD2. The CDR3 covers 18 residues. Trimming removed 4 bases from V and 4 bases from J; junction bases left unmatched: 15. CDR1 and CDR2 from the germline V gene are SNHLY and FYNNEI. The CDR3 DNA reads TGTGCCAGCAGTGTAGAGGCACTAGCGAATTCGGGCACCGGGGAGCTGTTTTTT. The encoded protein is CASSVEALANSGTGELFF.

The CDR3 region is CASSQDRSSGGNNEQFF. As DNA, the CDR3 is TGTGCCAGCAGCCAAGATAGATCTAGCGGGGGAAACAATGAGCAGTTCTTC. The gene calls are TRBV4-2 and TRBJ2-1; 10 nucleotides match TRBD2. This CDR3 comprises 17 residues. J gave up 5 bases and V 0 bases, and 7 bases lay outside the gene matches. Germline lookup yields CDR1 LGHNA and CDR2 YNFKEQ.

Regarding this clone: The germline gene is not matched at one end of the junction; a read error may be the cause. The rearrangement joins TRBV7-2 to TRBJ1-1; D perhaps matches TRBD1 (5 bases). Germline V lookup: CDR1 SGHTA, CDR2 FQGNSA. CDR3 size: 11 residues. This CDR3 is CASSLRQGVIF. CDR3 DNA: TGTGCCAGCAGCTTAAGGCAGGGTGTAATCTTT.

The chain couples TRBV30 to TRBJ1-6; the D is unclear. This CDR3 region has 13 residues. Germline V gene lookup returns CDR1 GTSNPN and CDR2 SVGIG (reference sequence). The V end was cut by 2 bases, the J end by 7 bases, with 9 bases between. The CDR3: CAWSRQQNSPLHF. CDR3 bases: TGTGCCTGGAGTCGCCAGCAAAATTCACCCCTCCACTTT.

This clone was found once. The genes are TRBV7-6 and TRBJ1-4; tentative D call: TRBD1 (6 bases). V lost 5 bases and J lost 0, with 13 bases in between. CDR3 size: 16 residues. Germline CDR1 SGHVS, CDR2 FNYEAQ. The CDR3 is CASSLQGGTTNEKLFF. CDR3 nucleotide sequence: TGTGCCAGCAGCCTCCAAGGGGGTACAACTAATGAAAAACTGTTTTTT.

The chain joins TRBV9 to TRBJ1-4; no clear D. The CDR3 has 14 amino acids. Per the germline V gene, CDR1 is SGDLS and CDR2 is YYNGEE. With 4 bases removed from V and 7 bases from J, the gap between germline ends came to 14 bases. The CDR3 DNA is TGTGCCAGCAGCCAGTCAGATCGGGGTGAAAAACTGTTTTTT. It encodes CASSQSDRGEKLFF.